Described below is a single T cell receptor beta chain sequence and its context. Its cognate antigen is unknown. The repertoire was sequenced with immunoSEQ multiplex PCR; TCRdb's copy has only in-frame clones and lacks some. The sample yields some 140,000 clones, 85% to 95% seen once. The data were obtained in a study of OX40 agonist ivuxolimab in advanced cancers. Study context: Patients were dosed with the agonistic anti-OX40 (CD134) antibody ivuxolimab. The study gave patients intravenous ivuxolimab at 0.01 to 10 mg/kg every 2 weeks. The study reported partial responses in three patients: one hepatocellular carcinoma, two cutaneous melanoma. Study-level findings and limits: By week 6 at 0.1 to 3.0 mg/kg, blood CD4+ and CD8+ T cells had expanded clonally.

Sequenced material: CD4+ or CD8+ T cells sorted from blood, taken in a trial of the OX40 agonist ivuxolimab. This receptor was identified in an adult with an advanced solid tumor such as melanoma, head and neck, liver or kidney cancer.

Here the CDR3 DNA reads TGTGCCAGCAGTGAATTGGGGCAAGCGAACTATGGCTACACCTTC. Translating gives CASSELGQANYGYTF. The J gene is TRBJ1-2, the V gene TRBV25-1, with D possibly being TRBD1 (5 bases). The germline gives CDR1 MGHDK, CDR2 SYGVNS. Trimming took off 1 base at V and 2 bases at J, with 11 bases between the two ends. The CDR3 has 15 residues.